The T cell receptor beta chain under discussion was sequenced for a study of cytomegalovirus exposure and HLA in healthy donors. For the study at large: Unique TCRs from HLA-typed donors, 80 million to 100 million of them, were held in an early data release.

Only a few counts were recorded for this clone. The antigen remains unidentified. PCR used 60 Vbeta primers and 13 Jbeta primers. Data came from immunoSEQ multiplex PCR; TCRdb stores just in-frame clones and leaves some out. The table has around 130,000 clones, 81% seen once. Study-level findings and limits: A later analysis found common viral pathogens apparently linked to several of the most significant clusters. Association of 16,951 TCR beta sequences with HLA alleles was found at 0.05 false discovery rate in a later analysis. Earlier findings revealed that most TCR beta V segments proved productive either about 87% or about 30% of the time.

The CDR3 consists of 15 residues. V shed 4 bases and J shed 5 bases, with 16 bases lying between them. Germline loops: CDR1 SGHNT, CDR2 YYREEE (reference sequence). The chain uses TRBV5-4 and TRBJ2-1, with D possibly being TRBD2 (5 bases). The material sequenced was PBMCs. The sequence derives from a man younger than 35 in good health and CMV-seronegative. The CDR3 protein is CASSPVRLTHNEQFF. The CDR3 nucleotides read TGTGCCAGCAGCCCCGTCCGACTAACCCACAATGAGCAGTTCTTC.